The 15 T cell receptor beta chains below were found in one sample sequenced in a study of blood T cell repertoires in COVID-19. Only in-frame clones appear in the TCRdb table, and some are missing; sequencing was by immunoSEQ multiplex PCR. The profile shows 150,000 to 200,000 clones, under 85% of them singletons. Sequenced sample: peripheral blood. Receptor source: an elderly woman with acute or convalescent COVID-19.

Regarding this clone: Other DNA sequences in this specimen translate into the identical CDR3. The chain employs TRBV12-3 or TRBV12-4 and TRBJ2-7; D call uncertain. The V end lost 0 bases, the J end lost 4 bases, and 4 bases lay between the germline ends. This CDR3 is built from 12 residues. CDR3 sequence reads: CASSLASYEQYF. The DNA for the CDR3 is TGTGCCAGCAGTTTAGCGAGTTACGAGCAGTACTTC.

This clone was counted once. The CDR3 nucleotides read TGTGCCAGCAGCTCGCCAGGGGGAAGCTATGGCTACACCTTC. This codes for CASSSPGGSYGYTF. The chain recombines TRBV7-9 with TRBJ1-2, with 7 positions matching TRBD1. The J segment lost 4 bases and the V segment lost 4 bases, leaving 6 bases of the junction unmatched. CDR1 and CDR2 from the germline V gene are SEHNR and FQNEAQ (reference sequence). CDR3 length: 14 amino acids.

The chain joins TRBV13 to TRBJ2-5; D is uncertain. This CDR3 has 13 amino acids. The V gene's germline CDR1 is PRHDT and CDR2 FYEKMQ (reference sequence). Trimming removed 1 base from V and 0 bases from J, with 3 bases in between. CDR3: CASSLDYQETQYF. CDR3 nucleotides: TGTGCCAGCAGCTTAGACTACCAAGAGACCCAGTACTTC.

With respect to this clone: In the same sample, other DNA sequences code for this CDR3. The CDR3 DNA is TGTGCCAGCAGTGAGGGGCTAGCGGAGACCCAGTACTTC. Amino acids: CASSEGLAETQYF. The V and J genes are TRBV2 and TRBJ2-5, with TRBD2 as a possible D gene (6 bases). The CDR3 loop spans 13 amino acids. V lost 3 bases and J 5 bases, leaving 10 bases between the germline ends. Germline V gene lookup returns CDR1 SNHLY and CDR2 FYNNEI.

This clone was counted a single time. The rearrangement uses TRBV20-1 and TRBJ1-2; D remains ambiguous. V was cut by 6 bases and J by 3 bases, with 5 bases left in between. The CDR3 totals 10 residues. Germline V gene data show CDR1 as DFQATT and CDR2 as SNEGSKA (reference sequence). The CDR3 reads CSASDYGYTF. In DNA form, the CDR3 reads TGCAGTGCCAGCGACTATGGCTACACCTTC.

The V gene is TRBV6-5, the J gene TRBJ1-2; D unresolved. Germline V gene sequence: CDR1 MNHEY, CDR2 SVGAGI. V was pared by 6 bases and J by 0 bases, with 11 bases between. CDR3 length: 14 residues. The CDR3 sequence is CASRPSLANYGYTF. Here the CDR3 DNA reads TGTGCCAGCAGGCCCTCGTTAGCTAACTATGGCTACACCTTC.

The chain joins TRBV16 to TRBJ2-2; 12 nucleotides agree with TRBD1. The V segment lost 3 bases and the J segment 4 bases; nucleotides outside the gene matches: 0. The CDR3 is made up of 15 amino acids. Per germline, CDR1 KGHSY and CDR2 FQNENV. The CDR3 nucleotides are TGTGCCAGCAGCCAGGGACAGGGGGCCACCGGGGAGCTGTTTTTT. This sequence encodes CASSQGQGATGELFF.

This clone was recorded once. This chain joins TRBV7-2 and TRBJ2-5; D is perhaps TRBD1 (6 bases). This CDR3 spans 15 amino acids. Germline lookup yields CDR1 SGHTA and CDR2 FQGNSA. V was shortened by 2 bases and J by 5 bases, with 15 bases between the two germline ends. The CDR3 is CASSLYLGAAETQYF. For the CDR3, the DNA is TGTGCCAGCAGCTTATATTTGGGGGCTGCTGAGACCCAGTACTTC.

This chain joins TRBV6-5 and TRBJ1-3; D not resolved. Germline CDR1 reads MNHEY; CDR2 reads SVGAGI. The V end lost 2 bases, the J end lost 4 bases, and 12 bases lay between the germline ends. CDR3 size: 15 residues. The DNA of the CDR3 is TGTGCCAGCAGTTACGCAGGTCCGTTGGGAAACACCATATATTTT. It is translated as CASSYAGPLGNTIYF.

V usage is TRBV9 and J usage is TRBJ2-5; D remains ambiguous. CDR1 is SGDLS, CDR2 YYNGEE, per germline. V shed 2 bases and J shed 7 bases, with 3 bases lying between them. This CDR3 is built from 10 residues. The CDR3 bases are TGTGCCAGCAGCGTCGGGACCCAGTACTTC. It is translated as CASSVGTQYF.

The chain joins TRBV11-2 to TRBJ1-1; TRBD1 agrees at 7 bases. CDR3 length: 14 amino acids. With V trimmed by 6 bases and J by 3 bases, 7 bases remained unmatched. Germline values: CDR1 SGHAT, CDR2 FQNNGV. The CDR3 nucleotides are TGTGCCAGCAGTAACGACAGGGTACACACTGAAGCTTTCTTT. Protein: CASSNDRVHTEAFF. Variable domain in full (rest from reference TRBV11-2 and TRBJ1-1): EAGVAQSPRYKIIEKRQSVAFWCNPISGHATLYWYQQILGQGPKLLIQFQNNGVVDDSQLPKDRFSAERLKGVDSTLKIQPAKLEDSAVYLCASSNDRVHTEAFFGQGTRLTVV.

The chain joins TRBV6-5 to TRBJ1-1, with unresolved D. V was cut by 0 bases and J by 0 bases, with 5 bases left in between. CDR3 length equals 14 residues. Germline V gene data show CDR1 as MNHEY and CDR2 as SVGAGI. The CDR3 sequence is CASSYSSVNTEAFF. The CDR3, as DNA: TGTGCCAGCAGTTACTCTTCAGTGAACACTGAAGCTTTCTTT.

This chain joins TRBV7-8 and TRBJ2-2, with 12 bases identical to TRBD2. CDR1 is SGHVS, CDR2 FQNEAQ, per germline. The CDR3 loop spans 16 amino acids. The J segment lost 4 bases and the V segment lost 4 bases, leaving 4 bases of the junction unmatched. The chain's CDR3 is CASSSRLAGVTGELFF. The CDR3 region has the DNA TGTGCCAGCAGCTCCCGACTAGCGGGGGTCACCGGGGAGCTGTTTTTT.

This chain links TRBV4-1 with TRBJ2-3; D is possibly TRBD1 (5 bases). Germline CDR1 is MGHRA and CDR2 is YSYEKL. V was cut by 4 bases and J by 0 bases, with 17 bases left in between. CDR3 length: 17 residues. This chain's CDR3 is CASSLSSQGRSTDTQYF. CDR3 in DNA: TGCGCCAGCAGCCTCAGCTCCCAGGGTCGAAGCACAGATACGCAGTATTTT.

This clone came up a few times. The J gene is TRBJ1-2, the V gene TRBV19; maybe TRBD1 (5 bases). The CDR3 is 14 amino acids. V shed 5 bases and J shed 4 bases, with 14 bases lying between them. CDR1 LNHDA and CDR2 SQIVND come from the germline V gene (reference sequence). The CDR3 reads CASSPGEPPYGYTF. The CDR3 nucleotides are TGTGCCAGTAGTCCGGGGGAACCCCCCTATGGCTACACCTTC.